The TCR beta chain described here comes from a study of blood T cell repertoires in COVID-19. At the level of the study: Sites in the United States, Italy and Spain provided acute and convalescent COVID-19 samples. Nucleic acid was either cDNA or gDNA, and it came from T cells, B-cell-depleted T cells, or PBMCs.

Original processing methods: Amplification from reference gene primers served as the basis for estimated nucleated cell counts. Sequencing was performed with immunoSEQ multiplex PCR; in TCRdb, only in-frame clones are kept and a portion is missing. V and J calls and clone size are copied from that table; D and trimming were computed from the DNA. The sample has about 160,000 clones, around 85% seen once; the top ten hold 3% to 4%. Deletions cut 0 bases from V and 4 bases from J, with 7 bases between. Per the germline V gene, CDR1 is SEHNR and CDR2 is FQNEAQ (reference sequence). This CDR3 region has 14 residues.

The sequenced sample was peripheral blood. V and J are TRBV7-9 and TRBJ1-5; D not certain. The source of this sequence is a human donor with acute or convalescent COVID-19. The donor label of this sample is uncertain. The CDR3 DNA reads as TGTGCCAGCAGCTTAGCTGGCCAAAATCAGCCCCAGCATTTT. This gives the protein CASSLAGQNQPQHF.